This TCR beta chain derives from a study of a mutant IDH1 vaccine in newly diagnosed glioma. The overall study: Treated patients, averaging roughly 44 years, were about 62% male and around 38% female. The therapy given earlier, which was standard therapy, consisted of radiotherapy, temozolomide, or both, and most of the patients received both.

Notes on this clone: Antigen unknown.

Trimming removed 5 bases at V and 6 bases at J, with 12 bases between. Germline V gene data show CDR1 as MRHNA and CDR2 as SNTAGT. The CDR3 consists of 13 residues. Generated by immunoSEQ multiplex PCR, the TCRdb table keeps only in-frame clones and is missing some. The sample gives approximately 92,000 clones, 83% of which show up once; around 7% is in the top ten. Findings and limits, study-wide: It was about 94% of patients that developed vaccine-induced immune responses.

Sample time point: baseline, week 1 (first vaccination visit). Documented treatment: pre-vaccination baseline after standard-of-care therapy. Astrocytomas that were new, WHO grade 3 or 4, IDH1-mutant and ATRX-lost were present in the donors. This sample comprised PBMCs, obtained from a glioma patient treated with radiotherapy, temozolomide or both. The clonotype originates from a woman between 45 and 65 years old with glioma. The chain employs TRBV6-4 and TRBJ2-3; no clear D. The CDR3 loop is CASSRLETDTQYF. The CDR3 bases are TGTGCCAGCAGTCGACTCGAGACGGATACGCAGTATTTT.